The 25 T cell receptor beta chains given below trace back to one sample, sequenced in a study of blood T cell repertoires in COVID-19. TCRdb's table, derived via immunoSEQ multiplex PCR, lists solely in-frame clones and lacks some. In the table there are about 32,000 clones, roughly nine tenths of which are singletons. The source material was peripheral blood. The receptors were gathered from a man aged 55-75 years with acute or convalescent COVID-19.

The chain couples TRBV28 to TRBJ1-1, with 7 bases aligning to TRBD1. V trimming: 2 bases; J trimming: 3 bases; junction bases outside the gene matches: 6. This CDR3 has 15 amino acids. Germline CDR1 MDHEN, CDR2 SYDVKM. The CDR3 region is CASSLDLDRDTEAFF. In DNA, the CDR3 is TGTGCCAGCAGTTTAGACCTCGACAGGGACACTGAAGCTTTCTTT.

The V and J genes are TRBV5-4 and TRBJ2-1, with 8 bases identical to TRBD1. After removal of 4 bases from V and 3 bases from J, the junction contained 6 bases not matched to a gene. The germline V gene encodes CDR1 SGHNT and CDR2 YYREEE (reference sequence). The CDR3 loop spans 15 amino acids. DNA of the CDR3: TGTGCCAGCAGCCTGGACAGGGCATTCTACAATGAGCAGTTCTTC. Its protein is CASSLDRAFYNEQFF.

This clone has just one count. The V and J genes are TRBV6-6 and TRBJ1-1; 8 positions agree with TRBD1. Trimming removed 5 bases from V and 1 base from J; junction bases left unmatched: 3. This CDR3 comprises 14 residues. Germline V gene data show CDR1 as MNHNY and CDR2 as SVGAGI (reference sequence). This chain's CDR3 is CASSGGQANTEAFF. The CDR3 DNA follows: TGTGCCAGCAGTGGGGGACAGGCGAACACTGAAGCTTTCTTT.

The CDR3 DNA reads as TGTGCTAGTGGTTTGGAAATAGCTCCTTACACCTTC. Translating it yields CASGLEIAPYTF. The chain uses TRBV12-5 and TRBJ1-2; no clear D. Looked up from germline, CDR1 is LGHNT and CDR2 is FRNRAP. V was trimmed by 1 base and J by 11 bases, leaving 11 bases between them. This CDR3 spans 12 amino acids.

The rearrangement uses TRBV11-2 and TRBJ1-5, with TRBD1 as a possible D gene (5 bases). The CDR3 spans 15 residues. Per the germline V gene, CDR1 is SGHAT and CDR2 is FQNNGV. The V end lost 1 base, the J end lost 4 bases, and 11 bases lay between the germline ends. CDR3 nucleotide sequence: TGTGCCAGCAGCTTAGGTTGGCAGGGAAATCAGCCCCAGCATTTT. Its protein product is CASSLGWQGNQPQHF.

In this sample, this clone turned up a few times. V gene TRBV2 combines with J gene TRBJ2-7; 7 bases line up with TRBD1. Germline V gene sequence: CDR1 SNHLY, CDR2 FYNNEI. This CDR3 has 12 amino acids. J gave up 5 bases and V 4 bases, and 2 bases lay outside the gene matches. The CDR3 DNA reads as TGTGCCAGCAGTGCGGACAGGAACGAGCAGTACGTC. This sequence encodes CASSADRNEQYV.

The sample holds one count of this clone. The rearrangement uses TRBV7-2 and TRBJ1-5; TRBD1 matches at 7 bases. Looked up from germline, CDR1 is SGHTA and CDR2 is FQGNSA. The length of the CDR3 is 14 residues. After removal of 10 bases from V and 6 bases from J, the junction contained 12 bases not matched to a gene. CDR3 sequence reads: CATSLDRAGQPQHF. The CDR3 DNA is TGTGCCACCTCCCTCGACAGGGCGGGTCAGCCCCAGCATTTT.

The chain employs TRBV12-3 or TRBV12-4 and TRBJ1-2; D remains unclear. This CDR3 has 13 amino acids. The V end was cut by 0 bases, the J end by 8 bases, with 10 bases between. The CDR3: CASSLAGSWGYTF. CDR3 nucleotides: TGTGCCAGCAGTTTAGCGGGCAGTTGGGGCTACACCTTC.

J is TRBJ2-2 and V is TRBV4-1, with a tentative D call TRBD2 (6 bases). V was cut by 2 bases and J by 0 bases, with 13 bases left in between. This CDR3 has 17 amino acids. Germline V CDR1 and CDR2: MGHRA, YSYEKL. The CDR3 DNA reads TGCGCCAGCAGCCAACTGGGGACTGACGCGAACACCGGGGAGCTGTTTTTT. Protein: CASSQLGTDANTGELFF.

The V call is TRBV28, the J call TRBJ2-2; possibly TRBD2 for D (5 bases). CDR3 length: 16 residues. Germline-derived CDR1 and CDR2 are MDHEN and SYDVKM. Between the trimmed V and J ends, which lost 3 bases and 0 bases, there was a span of 11 bases. The DNA for the CDR3 is TGTGCCAGCAGTTTCCGGGGAGCAACGAACACCGGGGAGCTGTTTTTT. Encoded protein: CASSFRGATNTGELFF.

This sequence joins TRBV6-5 and TRBJ1-2; possible D gene TRBD1, 5 bases. Germline-derived CDR1 and CDR2 are MNHEY and SVGAGI. Trimming removed 6 bases from V and 8 bases from J, with 13 bases in between. The CDR3 contains 12 residues. The DNA of the CDR3 is TGTGCCAGCAGCTCCCAGGGTTGGGGCTACACCTTC. This encodes CASSSQGWGYTF.

The V call is TRBV11-2, the J call TRBJ2-2; D is perhaps TRBD1 (6 bases). The CDR3 length is 15 residues. Germline V lookup: CDR1 SGHAT, CDR2 FQNNGV. Trimming left V 3 bases short and J 0 bases short, with 8 bases between. This CDR3 reads CASSFWTANTGELFF. CDR3 nucleotide sequence: TGTGCCAGCAGCTTCTGGACAGCGAACACCGGGGAGCTGTTTTTT.

CDR3 DNA sequence: TGTGCCAGCAGCTTATTTAGCGGATCCTACAATGAGCAGTTCTTC. Translated: CASSLFSGSYNEQFF. The gene calls are TRBV11-3 and TRBJ2-1; TRBD2 might be the D (6 bases). The V end was cut by 2 bases, the J end by 1 base, with 9 bases between. Germline V gene lookup returns CDR1 SGHNT and CDR2 YENEEA. CDR3 size: 15 residues.

This sequence joins TRBV30 and TRBJ1-2; TRBD1 is a possible D gene (6 bases). The V gene's germline CDR1 is GTSNPN and CDR2 SVGIG (reference sequence). CDR3 size: 12 residues. Trimming shortened V by 3 bases and J by 6 bases, and 11 bases separated the two germline ends. The CDR3 sequence: CAWRQGRDGYTF. In DNA, the CDR3 is TGTGCCTGGAGACAGGGACGAGATGGCTACACCTTC.

There are a few counts of this clone. The J gene is TRBJ2-7, the V gene TRBV10-3; D is possibly TRBD1 (5 bases). Germline V gene lookup returns CDR1 ENHRY and CDR2 SYGVKD. V lost 11 bases and J lost 0, with 14 bases in between. The CDR3 totals 13 residues. CDR3 bases: TGTGCCTTCTTGGACAAGAGCTCCTACGAGCAGTACTTC. This sequence encodes CAFLDKSSYEQYF.

This rearrangement joins TRBV9 to TRBJ2-3; D is unresolved. In germline, CDR1 is SGDLS, CDR2 YYNGEE. The CDR3 is made up of 15 amino acids. Trimming cost V 3 bases and J 0 bases, with 11 bases left between them. The CDR3 is CASSGDIPSTDTQYF. In DNA, the CDR3 is TGTGCCAGCAGCGGAGATATTCCTAGCACAGATACGCAGTATTTT.

The chain recombines TRBV15 with TRBJ1-2; D remains unclear. Looked up from germline, CDR1 is LNHNV and CDR2 is YYDKDF (reference sequence). The germline V and J ends were trimmed by 1 base and 3 bases, with 18 bases remaining between them. The CDR3 covers 17 residues. The CDR3, as DNA: TGTGCCACCAGCAGAGTGAGGATTGGCCTAGAGGACTATGGCTACACCTTC. Its protein is CATSRVRIGLEDYGYTF.

The chain links TRBV11-2 to TRBJ2-2; D is undetermined. Deletions cut 2 bases from V and 0 bases from J, with 7 bases between. There are 15 residues in the CDR3. The germline CDR1 and CDR2 sequences are SGHAT and FQNNGV. CDR3 sequence (DNA): TGTGCCAGCAGCTTACTTTACACGAACACCGGGGAGCTGTTTTTT. Protein: CASSLLYTNTGELFF.

V usage is TRBV5-8 and J usage is TRBJ2-6; 7 bases map to TRBD1. Trimming cost V 7 bases and J 2 bases; bases outside gene matches: 6. Germline V gene sequence: CDR1 SGHTS, CDR2 YDEGEE. This CDR3 region has 15 residues. CDR3 in amino acids: CASFLTGAGANVLTF. CDR3 bases: TGTGCCAGCTTTTTAACAGGGGCTGGGGCCAACGTCCTGACTTTC.

This chain links TRBV18 with TRBJ2-7, with TRBD2 matching 9 bases. The ends lost 4 bases at V and 4 bases at J; junction bases unmatched: 5. The CDR3 contains 14 residues. Germline loops: CDR1 KGHSH, CDR2 LQKENI. CDR3 residues: CASSQASGNYEQYV. The CDR3 DNA sequence: TGTGCCAGCTCACAGGCTAGCGGGAATTACGAGCAGTACGTC.

The chain employs TRBV12-3 or TRBV12-4 and TRBJ2-3; 7 bases agree with TRBD1. The trim removed 5 bases at V and 7 bases at J, leaving 3 bases unmatched. The CDR3 contains 12 residues. DNA for the CDR3: TGTGCCAGCAGTCCACAGGGGTATACGCAGTATTTT. Translated, it gives CASSPQGYTQYF.

This chain links TRBV7-2 with TRBJ1-2; D perhaps matches TRBD1 (6 bases). With 7 bases removed from V and 2 bases from J, the gap between germline ends came to 11 bases. Germline-derived CDR1 and CDR2 are SGHTA and FQGNSA. The CDR3 length is 13 residues. CDR3 amino acids: CASTRTANYGYTF. CDR3 bases: TGTGCCAGCACCCGGACAGCCAACTATGGCTACACCTTC.

This chain joins TRBV19 and TRBJ2-2, with 13 bases lining up with TRBD2. This CDR3 comprises 14 residues. Germline V gives CDR1 LNHDA, CDR2 SQIVND (reference sequence). V shed 11 bases and J 9 bases; nucleotides not matched to a gene: 9. CDR3: CAARTSGRGRELFF. As DNA, the CDR3 is TGTGCCGCCCGGACTAGCGGGAGAGGGCGGGAGCTGTTTTTT.

The J gene is TRBJ2-2, the V gene TRBV9; maybe TRBD1 (6 bases). Germline-derived CDR1 and CDR2 are SGDLS and YYNGEE. Trimming cost V 3 bases and J 5 bases, with 11 bases left between them. The CDR3 is 14 residues long. The CDR3 coding sequence is TGTGCCAGCAGCGAAGAACAGGGTACCGGGGAGCTGTTTTTT. Its protein product is CASSEEQGTGELFF.

V and J are TRBV6-2 or TRBV6-3 and TRBJ1-6; D might be TRBD1 (5 bases). CDR1 and CDR2 from the germline V gene are MNHEY and SVGEGT. Trimming cost V 3 bases and J 2 bases, with 23 bases left between them. The CDR3 length is 20 residues. The CDR3 sequence: CASSYEIPRGGRAYNSPLHF. CDR3 nucleotide sequence: TGTGCCAGCAGTTATGAGATACCTAGGGGTGGCAGGGCCTATAATTCACCCCTCCACTTT.